The TCR beta chain described here comes from a study of OX40 agonist ivuxolimab in advanced cancers. At the level of the study: Patients with prior anti-PD-1, anti-PD-L1 or anti-CTLA-4 therapy were eligible; roughly 41% had some.

Findings and caveats of the study: CD8+ T cells averaged more expanded clones than CD4+. Patients with a partial response at 0.1-3.0 mg/kg had among the lowest clonal expansion. Some nonresponders also had low normalized T-cell clonal expansion.

As for this clone: No antigen is known for it.

The CDR3 is 16 residues long. Germline V gives CDR1 SGHNT, CDR2 YYREEE (reference sequence). V gave up 0 bases and J gave up 6 bases; unmatched junction bases: 8. Method: immunoSEQ multiplex PCR; TCRdb's copy keeps in-frame clones and lacks some. This sample has tens of thousands of clones, with about 93% found just once. The sequence derives from an adult with an advanced solid tumor such as melanoma, head and neck, liver or kidney cancer. The sequenced sample was CD4+ or CD8+ T cells sorted from blood, obtained in a trial of the OX40 agonist ivuxolimab. This chain uses TRBV5-4 with TRBJ2-2; 7 bases are a match to TRBD1. The CDR3 loop is CASSLENRGAAGELFF. CDR3 sequence (DNA): TGTGCCAGCAGCTTGGAGAACAGGGGCGCGGCCGGGGAGCTGTTTTTT.